The rows below give T cell receptor beta chains drawn from one sample of a study of blood T cells in healthy people across ages. MiXCR, applied by TCRdb to the 5' RACE reads, yields one record per CDR3 protein. The sample shows fewer than 2,000,000 distinct CDR3 sequences, about 31% of them seen only once. Sequenced input: blood. Receptors were obtained from a woman aged 25 to 45 in good health. Each CDR3 is given without its conserved first and last residue. The order of the fields is V gene, CDR3 protein.

V: TRBV7-2
CDR3: ASSLDYWDSIVLRSPLH

V: TRBV2
CDR3: ASSLRDRGSFYGYT

V: TRBV5-5
CDR3: ASSLEAGGNRGLEKLF

V: TRBV20-1
CDR3: SARLGGMNTEAF

V: TRBV30
CDR3: AWTSTGELF

V: TRBV10-3
CDR3: AISEGPRDSQPQH

V: TRBV7-2
CDR3: ASSFTSGTTDTQY

V: TRBV29-1
CDR3: SVEGTRIGSTEAF

V: TRBV7-9
CDR3: ASSLMYSGLAGERADTQY

V: TRBV10-2
CDR3: ASSEPRQGASMNTQY

V: TRBV5-1
CDR3: ASKQGAILPFTDTQY

V: TRBV20-1
CDR3: SAGGGGQNIQY

V: TRBV4-1
CDR3: ASSQDISGSNQPQH

V: TRBV29-1
CDR3: SARRGQQNEQF

V: TRBV25-1
CDR3: ASSKTSGSVNTDTQY

V: TRBV2
CDR3: ASPLSGQIMNTEAF

V: TRBV5-1
CDR3: ASSSPSGTANTGELF

V: TRBV20-1
CDR3: SASGASYEQY

V: TRBV19
CDR3: ASSTVGQGYTDTQY

V: TRBV4-1
CDR3: ASSQGAGTAATDTQY

V: TRBV5-1
CDR3: ASSLAGGSRETQY

V: TRBV6-6
CDR3: ASSYSPVHEQY

V: TRBV6-4
CDR3: ASSDWGLSSYNEQF

V: TRBV28
CDR3: ASSLIGGAYEQY

V: TRBV20-1
CDR3: SAPGLAGGPGTDTQY

V: TRBV3-1
CDR3: ASSSKGVTEAF

V: TRBV9
CDR3: ASSVGWLAGGTQY